The clone carrying this T cell receptor beta chain turned up a few times. Its antigen is currently unknown. The germline V gene has CDR1 DFQATT and CDR2 SNEGSKA (reference sequence). This CDR3 spans 18 amino acids. The junction had 11 bases not matched to a gene; V was cut back by 3 bases and J by 1 base. These data belong to a study of T cells after yellow fever vaccination. General study points: Researchers report a weaker secondary response that nonetheless peaked faster, day 5 versus 15. Re-detected after boosting: most primary clones, about 95% of CD4 and about 89% of CD8.

UMIs and a universal primer site were added when TCR cDNA was made by 5'RACE template switching. TCRdb fed the 5' RACE reads into MiXCR, producing one record per CDR3 protein. Of a few hundred thousand distinct CDR3 sequences in the sample, approximately 3.9% are singletons; the top ten hold around 22%. The receptor was derived from a man younger than 30 who received the YFV17D yellow fever vaccine. The sequences come from PBMCs, collected on the day of the yellow fever booster vaccination. The chain is built from TRBV20-1 and TRBJ2-3; 12 bases match TRBD2. This chain's CDR3 is CSARELAGGLPRTDTQYF. CDR3 in DNA: TGCAGTGCTAGGGAACTAGCGGGGGGTCTTCCTCGCACAGATACGCAGTATTTT.